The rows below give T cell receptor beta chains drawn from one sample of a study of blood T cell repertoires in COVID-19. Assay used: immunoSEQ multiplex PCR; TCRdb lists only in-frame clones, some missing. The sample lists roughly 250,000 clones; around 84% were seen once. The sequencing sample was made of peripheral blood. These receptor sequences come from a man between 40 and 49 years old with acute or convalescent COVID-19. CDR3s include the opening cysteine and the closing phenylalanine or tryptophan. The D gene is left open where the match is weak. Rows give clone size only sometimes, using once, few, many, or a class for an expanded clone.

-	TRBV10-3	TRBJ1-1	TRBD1	CAINPGQGFETEAFF	TGTGCCATCAATCCGGGACAGGGGTTTGAGACTGAAGCTTTCTTT
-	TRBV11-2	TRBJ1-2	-	CASSLDRAGYGYTF	TGTGCCAGCAGCTTAGACAGGGCCGGCTATGGCTACACCTTC
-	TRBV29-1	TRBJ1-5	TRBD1	CSVLDRVGSNQPQHF	TGCAGCGTCTTAGACAGGGTGGGAAGCAATCAGCCCCAGCATTTT
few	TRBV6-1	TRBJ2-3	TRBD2	CASSEWGGSSGSLSTDTQYF	TGTGCCAGCAGTGAGTGGGGGGGGTCTAGTGGATCCCTAAGCACAGATACGCAGTATTTT
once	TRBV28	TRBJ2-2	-	CASSPRFPTSNTGELFF	TGTGCCAGCAGCCCAAGATTTCCTACTTCGAACACCGGGGAGCTGTTTTTT
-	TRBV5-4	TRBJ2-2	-	CASSLSGERGELFF	TGTGCCAGCAGCTTATCAGGGGAAAGGGGGGAGCTGTTTTTT
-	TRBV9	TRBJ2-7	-	CASSRGGERAEQYF	TGTGCCAGCAGCAGAGGGGGGGAGCGGGCCGAGCAGTACTTC
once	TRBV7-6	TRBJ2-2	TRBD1	CASSPRDSLPYSNTGELFF	TGTGCCAGCAGCCCCCGGGACAGCCTCCCGTACTCGAACACCGGGGAGCTGTTTTTT
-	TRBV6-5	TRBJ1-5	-	CASSSDGYSNQPQHF	TGTGCCAGCAGTAGCGACGGATATAGCAATCAGCCCCAGCATTTT
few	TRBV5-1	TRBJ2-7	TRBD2	CASRVSGGEYEQYF	TGCGCCAGCAGGGTATCGGGAGGGGAGTACGAGCAGTACTTC
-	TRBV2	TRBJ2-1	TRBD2	CASKTSGGYGEQFF	TGTGCCAGCAAAACTAGCGGGGGATATGGTGAGCAGTTCTTC
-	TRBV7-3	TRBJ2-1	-	CASSLTYREEQFF	TGTGCCAGCAGCTTAACCTACAGGGAGGAGCAGTTCTTC
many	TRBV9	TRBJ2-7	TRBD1	CASSVGAGGLYEQYF	TGTGCCAGCAGCGTAGGGGCAGGGGGCCTCTACGAGCAGTACTTC
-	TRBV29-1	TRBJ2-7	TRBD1	CSVEGGDRGTYEQYF	TGCAGCGTTGAAGGAGGGGACAGGGGAACCTACGAGCAGTACTTC
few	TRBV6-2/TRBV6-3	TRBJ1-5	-	CASSFAGGNQPQHF	TGTGCCAGCAGTTTTGCAGGGGGCAATCAGCCCCAGCATTTT
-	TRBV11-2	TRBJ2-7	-	CASSSYPTYEQYF	TGTGCCAGCAGTTCCTACCCTACCTACGAGCAGTACTTC
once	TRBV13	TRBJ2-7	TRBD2	CASSLGSGLAGNYEQYF	TGTGCCAGCAGCTTAGGGAGTGGCCTAGCGGGCAACTACGAGCAGTACTTC
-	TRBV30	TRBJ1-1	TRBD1	CAWMDRGNTEAFF	TGTGCCTGGATGGACAGGGGGAACACTGAAGCTTTCTTT
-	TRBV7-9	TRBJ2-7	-	CASSSAYEQYF	TGTGCCAGCAGCTCTGCCTACGAGCAGTACTTC
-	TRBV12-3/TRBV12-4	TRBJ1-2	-	CASSLQAAYGYTF	TGTGCCAGCAGTTTACAGGCAGCTTATGGCTACACCTTC
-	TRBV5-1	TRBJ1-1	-	CASTSGGNTEAFF	TGCGCCAGCACATCGGGGGGGAACACTGAAGCTTTCTTT
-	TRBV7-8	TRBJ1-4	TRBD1	CASSRATGTGREKLFF	TGTGCCAGCAGCAGAGCAACCGGGACAGGGCGTGAAAAACTGTTTTTT
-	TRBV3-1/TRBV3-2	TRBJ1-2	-	CASSQESAGYGYTF	TGTGCCAGCAGCCAAGAGTCCGCAGGCTATGGCTACACCTTC
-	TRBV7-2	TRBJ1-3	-	CASSSSGESSGNTIYF	TGTGCCAGCAGCTCGTCCGGGGAGAGCTCTGGAAACACCATATATTTT
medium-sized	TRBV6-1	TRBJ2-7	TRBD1	CASSEAQDRGWDEQYF	TGTGCCAGCAGTGAAGCGCAGGACAGGGGATGGGACGAGCAGTACTTC
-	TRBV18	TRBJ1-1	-	CASSPSGRGYTEAFF	TGTGCCAGCTCACCATCCGGACGAGGGTACACTGAAGCTTTCTTT
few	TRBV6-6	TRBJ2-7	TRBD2	CASSPATGRDEQYF	TGTGCCAGCAGCCCCGCGACCGGGAGGGACGAGCAGTACTTC
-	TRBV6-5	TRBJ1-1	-	CASRGHEAFF	TGTGCCAGCAGGGGGCATGAAGCTTTCTTT
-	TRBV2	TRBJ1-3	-	CASSEERSFSGNTIYF	TGTGCCAGCAGTGAAGAGAGGTCCTTCTCTGGAAACACCATATATTTT
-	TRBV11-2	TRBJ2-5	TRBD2	CASSFWTSGQETQYF	TGTGCCAGCAGCTTTTGGACTAGCGGACAAGAGACCCAGTACTTC
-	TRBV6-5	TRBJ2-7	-	CASSYTDSTSYQQYF	TGTGCCAGCAGTTACACCGATTCGACAAGCTACCAGCAGTACTTC
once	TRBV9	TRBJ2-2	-	CASSVGPGELFF	TGTGCCAGCAGCGTAGGGCCCGGGGAGCTGTTTTTT
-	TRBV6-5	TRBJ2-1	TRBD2	CASSYSTAGAREQFF	TGTGCCAGCAGTTACTCGACAGCGGGGGCCCGTGAGCAGTTCTTC
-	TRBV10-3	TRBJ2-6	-	CAISESTRIEAYSGANVLTF	TGTGCCATCAGTGAGTCGACGCGGATTGAGGCCTACTCTGGGGCCAACGTCCTGACTTTC
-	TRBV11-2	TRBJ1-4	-	CASSLGTTNEKLFF	TGTGCCAGCAGCTTAGGTACAACTAATGAAAAACTGTTTTTT
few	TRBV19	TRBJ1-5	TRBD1	CASSDFDRVNQPQHF	TGTGCCAGTAGCGACTTCGACAGGGTAAATCAGCCCCAGCATTTT
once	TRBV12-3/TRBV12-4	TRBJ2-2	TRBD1	CASRTGYTGELFF	TGTGCCAGCAGGACAGGGTACACCGGGGAGCTGTTTTTT
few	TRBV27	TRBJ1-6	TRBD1	CASSSPGQGNSPLHF	TGTGCCAGCAGTTCTCCGGGACAGGGAAATTCACCCCTCCACTTT
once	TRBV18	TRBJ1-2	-	CASSPAGDYGYTF	TGTGCCAGCTCACCGGCAGGGGACTATGGCTACACCTTC
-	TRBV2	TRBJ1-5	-	CASSTASNQPQHF	TGTGCCAGCAGCACAGCTAGCAATCAGCCCCAGCATTTT